The 15 T cell receptor beta chains in this list originate from one sample, sequenced in a study of beta chain features in type 1 diabetes. Study conclusions and caveats: Among all four CD4+ subsets, Type 1 diabetes patients had TCRB CDR3s that were moderately but significantly shorter.

Of the isolated RNA, all was reverse transcribed, and so the sequenced material was expressed TCRB transcripts. Using immunoSEQ multiplex PCR, the repertoire was profiled, and TCRdb retains in-frame clones only, with some absent. Among a few hundred thousand clones listed, 24% were seen once. These receptors' targets are unknown. Sequenced: naive CD4+ T cells from blood. Receptors were obtained from a woman in her twenties or thirties with type 1 diabetes.

This clone was detected only a few times. V usage is TRBV5-1 and J usage is TRBJ2-1; 14 nucleotides match TRBD2. J gave up 7 bases and V 4 bases, and 7 bases lay outside the gene matches. Germline-derived CDR1 and CDR2 are SGHRS and YFSETQ. The CDR3 loop spans 16 amino acids. The CDR3 bases are TGCGCCAGCAGCCCGTACGGGACTAGCGGGAGTAATGAGCAGTTCTTC. Its protein is CASSPYGTSGSNEQFF.

The chain uses TRBV28 and TRBJ2-7; 7 bases line up with TRBD2. This CDR3 contains 13 residues. Germline CDR1 and CDR2: MDHEN and SYDVKM. Losses at the gene ends were 2 bases for V and 7 bases for J; bases not matched to a gene: 5. The CDR3 is CASSLAGVEEQYF. In DNA, the CDR3 is TGTGCCAGCAGTTTAGCGGGAGTAGAAGAGCAGTACTTC.

In DNA form, the CDR3 reads TGTGCCTGGAGTTGGGGACTAGCGGGAGGAGGAGAGACCCAGTACTTC. Its translation: CAWSWGLAGGGETQYF. V is TRBV30 and J is TRBJ2-5, with 15 bases identical to TRBD2. The V gene end was trimmed by 2 bases and the J gene end by 4 bases; junction bases not matched to a gene: 5. This CDR3 has 16 amino acids. Germline assignment: CDR1 GTSNPN and CDR2 SVGIG (reference sequence).

There are a few counts of this clone. The rearrangement uses TRBV15 and TRBJ2-1; 9 nucleotides match TRBD1. The CDR3 is 15 amino acids. V dropped 9 bases and J dropped 1; count of bases not matched to a gene: 7. From germline, CDR1 is LNHNV and CDR2 YYDKDF (reference sequence). CDR3 loop: CATGQGTTSYNEQFF. The CDR3 nucleotides are TGTGCCACGGGACAGGGAACCACGTCCTACAATGAGCAGTTCTTC.

The chain links TRBV5-4 to TRBJ2-3; possibly TRBD2 for D (5 bases). V was cut by 4 bases and J by 4 bases, with 13 bases left in between. Germline V lookup: CDR1 SGHNT, CDR2 YYREEE (reference sequence). CDR3 length: 14 residues. The CDR3 here is CASSTMDGADTQYF. Here the CDR3 DNA reads TGTGCCAGCAGCACGATGGACGGGGCAGATACGCAGTATTTT.

V is TRBV30 and J is TRBJ2-1; D possibly corresponds to TRBD2 (5 bases). Trimming stripped 0 bases from V and 9 bases from J, with 9 bases between. The CDR3 is made up of 12 amino acids. The germline V gene has CDR1 GTSNPN and CDR2 SVGIG (reference sequence). CDR3 in DNA: TGTGCCTGGAGTGTACTGAGCGGTGAGCAGTTCTTC. Translating gives CAWSVLSGEQFF.

This clone was seen a few times. The rearrangement joins TRBV28 to TRBJ2-7; D remains unclear. Germline loops: CDR1 MDHEN, CDR2 SYDVKM. The CDR3 totals 13 residues. V dropped 2 bases and J dropped 3 bases, with 8 bases sitting between them. The CDR3 loop reads CASSLTQVYEQYF. The CDR3 nucleotides are TGTGCCAGCAGTTTAACGCAGGTCTACGAGCAGTACTTC. The full variable domain, with the rest looked up from reference TRBV28 and TRBJ2-7, is DVKVTQSSRYLVKRTGEKVFLECVQDMDHENMFWYRQDPGLGLRLIYFSYDVKMKEKGDIPEGYSVSREKKERFSLILESASTNQTSMYLCASSLTQVYEQYFGPGTRLTVT.

This clone was recorded a few times. The genes are TRBV25-1 and TRBJ2-1; D may be TRBD2 (6 bases). Trimming shortened V by 8 bases and J by 0 bases, and 8 bases separated the two germline ends. This CDR3 contains 13 residues. CDR1 is MGHDK and CDR2 is SYGVNS in the germline V gene. The CDR3 DNA sequence: TGTGCCAGCGGGACTCCCTCCTACAATGAGCAGTTCTTC. This gives the protein CASGTPSYNEQFF. The variable domain in full, completed from reference TRBV25-1 and TRBJ2-1, reads EADIYQTPRYLVIGTGKKITLECSQTMGHDKMYWYQQDPGMELHLIHYSYGVNSTEKGDLSSESTVSRIRTEHFPLTLESARPSHTSQYLCASGTPSYNEQFFGPGTRLTVL.

This clone was observed a handful of times. The chain carries TRBV7-9 and TRBJ2-3, with D perhaps matching TRBD1 (5 bases). CDR1 and CDR2 (germline): SEHNR, FQNEAQ (reference sequence). CDR3 length: 15 amino acids. Trimming removed 11 bases from V and 2 bases from J, with 20 bases in between. CDR3 nucleotide sequence: TGTGCCCAGACAAAAGACCTAGGGGACACAGATACGCAGTATTTT. It yields the protein CAQTKDLGDTDTQYF.

The sample holds a few counts of this clone. The chain uses TRBV5-4 and TRBJ2-1; no reliable D call. Germline CDR1 and CDR2: SGHNT and YYREEE (reference sequence). This CDR3 is 12 amino acids long. Trimming left V 2 bases short and J 6 bases short, with 6 bases between. CDR3 nucleotide sequence: TGTGCCAGCAGCTTACCTACCAATGAGCAGTTCTTC. Its translation is CASSLPTNEQFF.

This clone was detected only a few times. The chain combines TRBV18 with TRBJ2-7; a possible D gene is TRBD1 (6 bases). This CDR3 region has 15 residues. Germline V CDR1 and CDR2: KGHSH, LQKENI. V dropped 1 base and J dropped 3 bases, with 13 bases sitting between them. The CDR3 sequence: CASSPQDLTGYEQYF. CDR3 nucleotides: TGTGCCAGCTCACCACAGGACCTGACAGGCTACGAGCAGTACTTC.

The CDR3 is CAWTSWYRGGGYTF. CDR3 coding DNA: TGTGCCTGGACCTCATGGTACAGGGGAGGTGGCTACACCTTC. The rearrangement joins TRBV30 to TRBJ1-2; 7 bases line up with TRBD1. This CDR3 is 14 amino acids long. The trim removed 4 bases at V and 7 bases at J, leaving 12 bases unmatched. Germline values: CDR1 GTSNPN, CDR2 SVGIG (reference sequence).

Only a few counts were recorded for this clone. The chain employs TRBV7-9 and TRBJ1-4, with unresolved D. The germline V gene encodes CDR1 SEHNR and CDR2 FQNEAQ (reference sequence). There are 13 residues in the CDR3. V lost 7 bases, J lost 7 bases, and 13 bases lay in between. This CDR3 reads CASTLPSVEKLFF. The CDR3, as DNA: TGTGCCAGCACCCTACCAAGTGTTGAAAAACTGTTTTTT.

This clone was observed a handful of times. Additional DNA sequences in this sample encode the identical CDR3. V usage is TRBV29-1 and J usage is TRBJ1-1; no clear D. The CDR3 runs 11 residues. The V gene's germline CDR1 is SQVTM and CDR2 ANQGSEA. V lost 3 bases, J lost 0 bases, and 2 bases lay in between. The CDR3 nucleotides read TGCAGCGTTGACATGAACACTGAAGCTTTCTTT. It is translated as CSVDMNTEAFF.

This sequence joins TRBV7-6 and TRBJ2-7, with 7 bases aligning to TRBD2. From germline, CDR1 is SGHVS and CDR2 FNYEAQ. The trim removed 1 base at V and 6 bases at J, leaving 9 bases unmatched. There are 15 residues in the CDR3. The chain's CDR3 is CASSLEGGRFSEQYF. In DNA, the CDR3 is TGTGCCAGCAGCTTAGAGGGCGGGAGATTTAGCGAGCAGTACTTC.